These T cell receptor beta chains were read from a single sample in a study of radiotherapy plus CTLA-4 blockade in lung cancer. Here immunoSEQ multiplex PCR was the method, and the copy in TCRdb shows in-frame clones only, minus some. The sample holds tens of thousands of clones, 86% seen once. The specimen was peripheral blood, collected from a patient treated with radiotherapy plus ipilimumab. The receptor set was obtained from a human donor with non-small cell lung cancer who had a partial response to radiotherapy plus ipilimumab. CDR3s include the opening cysteine and the closing phenylalanine or tryptophan. The D gene is left open where the match is weak. For some rows the clone size is stated as once, few or many, or as a class when expanded; others skip it.

size,J,D,V,DNA,CDR3
.,TRBJ1-2,TRBD1,TRBV19,TGTGCCGGTTCCGGGACAGACTACTATGGCTACACCTTC,CAGSGTDYYGYTF
few,TRBJ2-5,.,TRBV5-4,TGTGCATCCCAAGCTAGAGGAGAGACCCAGTACTTC,CASQARGETQYF
.,TRBJ2-1,.,TRBV7-9,TGTGCCAGCAGCTTAATCCGGGCGGGCCTATCCTACAATGAGCAGTTCTTC,CASSLIRAGLSYNEQFF
.,TRBJ1-2,.,TRBV19,TGTGCCAGTAAGGTCCGACAGGAGGACGGCTACACCTTC,CASKVRQEDGYTF
once,TRBJ2-2,TRBD2,TRBV10-3,TGTGCCATCACCGCTAGCCCCGGACTAGCGGGAGCCCACACCGGGGAGCTGTTTTTT,CAITASPGLAGAHTGELFF
.,TRBJ2-1,.,TRBV19,TGTGCCAGTAGTATAAAGGCGGACAATGAGCAGTTCTTC,CASSIKADNEQFF
.,TRBJ2-3,TRBD2,TRBV27,TGTGCCAGCAGTGGGGACCGGGAGGTTACAGATACGCAGTATTTT,CASSGDREVTDTQYF
once,TRBJ1-5,.,TRBV5-6,TGTGCCAGCAGCTTGTCAGTTAATCAGCCCCAGCATTTT,CASSLSVNQPQHF
few,TRBJ1-2,.,TRBV18,TGTGCCAGCTCAGGGGACTGGGAATATGGCTACACCTTC,CASSGDWEYGYTF
.,TRBJ2-3,.,TRBV19,TGTGCCAGTAGTATTTATCGACAGGGCACAGATACGCAGTATTTT,CASSIYRQGTDTQYF
.,TRBJ1-3,.,TRBV25-1,TGTGCCAGCAGTGAATACGGGGGTTCTGGAAACACCATATATTTT,CASSEYGGSGNTIYF
.,TRBJ2-7,TRBD2,TRBV28,TGTGCCAGCAGTTTGACTAGCGGGAGCTACGAGCAGTACTTC,CASSLTSGSYEQYF
.,TRBJ1-5,TRBD1,TRBV7-2,TGTGCCAGCAGCTTAGCCCTGGACAGGGGCAATCAGCCCCAGCATTTT,CASSLALDRGNQPQHF
.,TRBJ1-6,.,TRBV23-1,TGCGCCAGCAGTCCCCCATTGGAGGGGACTTCCCAAAATTCACCCCTCCACTTT,CASSPPLEGTSQNSPLHF
.,TRBJ2-5,.,TRBV5-1,TGCGCCAGCAGCTTGGATACGGGAGCGTGGGAGACCCAGTACTTC,CASSLDTGAWETQYF
.,TRBJ2-7,.,TRBV10-2,TGCGCCAGCAGTAAAAGCCCGGGAAACCCGGGGGAGCAGTACTTC,CASSKSPGNPGEQYF
.,TRBJ1-4,.,TRBV4-3,TGCGCCAGCAGCCAAGATGGGGGGGGGCGCGGGGGAACTAATGAAAAACTGTTTTTT,CASSQDGGGRGGTNEKLFF
.,TRBJ2-7,TRBD2,TRBV5-4,TGTGCCAGCAGCTCGGGACTAGCGGGAAGCGAGCAGTACTTC,CASSSGLAGSEQYF
.,TRBJ2-3,TRBD2,TRBV5-4,TGTGCCAGCAGCTCCCCGGGACTAGCGGGTAACTTT,CASSSPGLAGNF
.,TRBJ2-1,.,TRBV4-1,TGCGCCAGCAGCCAACGGGAGCCGGGATACAATGAGCAGTTCTTC,CASSQREPGYNEQFF
.,TRBJ2-1,.,TRBV7-2,TGTGCCAGCAGCTTAGGTAGTCGGTGGGAGGCCTACAATGAGCAGTTCTTC,CASSLGSRWEAYNEQFF
.,TRBJ1-1,TRBD1,TRBV5-1,TGCGCCAGCAGCTCGACAGGACAGGTGAACACTGAAGCTTTCTTT,CASSSTGQVNTEAFF
.,TRBJ2-3,.,TRBV5-4,TGTGCCAGCAGCTTGGACAGTCGAGATACGCAGTATTTT,CASSLDSRDTQYF
.,TRBJ2-5,.,TRBV7-2,TGTGCCAGCAGCCTCGGACCCCGACAGGAAGAGACCCAGTACTTC,CASSLGPRQEETQYF
.,TRBJ2-1,TRBD2,TRBV19,TGTGCCAGTAGTCGGGAGTCTAGCGGCAATGAGCAGTTCTTC,CASSRESSGNEQFF
.,TRBJ2-6,TRBD1,TRBV19,TGTGCCAGTACCCCGCAGGGGGAAGCTGGGGCCAACGTCCTGACTTTC,CASTPQGEAGANVLTF
.,TRBJ1-1,.,TRBV7-3,TGTGCCAGCAGCATAACGACAGACAATGAAGCTTTCTTT,CASSITTDNEAFF
.,TRBJ1-2,.,TRBV5-8,TGTGCCAGCAGCTTTAATGGCTACACCTTC,CASSFNGYTF
.,TRBJ2-5,.,TRBV28,TGTGCCAGCAGTTTAAACGGGAGAGAGCAGTACTTC,CASSLNGREQYF
.,TRBJ1-2,TRBD1,TRBV7-8,TGTGCCAGCAGCCCCATAAGGACAGGGAGTAGACGTGGCTACACCTTC,CASSPIRTGSRRGYTF
.,TRBJ2-7,TRBD1,TRBV28,TGTGCCAGCCGGGACAGGGGCTACGAGCAGTACTTC,CASRDRGYEQYF
.,TRBJ1-5,.,TRBV9,TGTGCCAGCAGCGTAGGCCCGGGGTATAGCAATCAGCCCCAGCATTTT,CASSVGPGYSNQPQHF
.,TRBJ2-7,.,TRBV5-8,TGTGCCAGCAGCTTCCAGGGTGGGTACGAGCAGTACTTC,CASSFQGGYEQYF
.,TRBJ2-5,TRBD1,TRBV23-1,TGCGCCAGCAGTCAATCGACGATTACCGAAGGGGGCAAAGAGACCCAGTACTTC,CASSQSTITEGGKETQYF
.,TRBJ2-1,TRBD1,TRBV5-4,TGTGCCAGCAGCTTGGCTCTAACAGGGGGCAATGAGCAGTTCTTC,CASSLALTGGNEQFF
.,TRBJ2-3,.,TRBV7-3,TGTGCCAGCAGCTATACGGGGGGCACAGATACGCAGTATTTT,CASSYTGGTDTQYF
.,TRBJ1-6,.,TRBV7-9,TGTGCCAGCAGCCGTATAGAGGTCTATAATTCACCCCTCCACTTT,CASSRIEVYNSPLHF
.,TRBJ1-2,TRBD1,TRBV18,TGTGCCAGCTCACTGGCACGGGACAGGGCGGGCTACACCTTC,CASSLARDRAGYTF
once,TRBJ1-1,TRBD1,TRBV6-5,TGTGCCAGCAGTTACAGGGGGCGGTGGACTGAAGCTTTCTTT,CASSYRGRWTEAFF
.,TRBJ2-7,TRBD1,TRBV5-6,TGTGCCAGCAGCTCCTGGACAGGCGGGCACTACGAGCAGTACTTC,CASSSWTGGHYEQYF
once,TRBJ2-1,TRBD2,TRBV7-9,TGTGCCAGCAGCTTGGGGCCCAGCGGGAGCGTGATCAATGAGCAGTTCTTC,CASSLGPSGSVINEQFF
.,TRBJ2-1,TRBD2,TRBV27,TGTGCCAGCAGTTTATTACTAGCGGGAGCGGGGGGTTACAATGAGCAGTTCTTC,CASSLLLAGAGGYNEQFF
once,TRBJ2-1,.,TRBV28,TGTGCCAGCAGTTTTCCCCCGAGCAGGGCCCACGACAATGAGCAGTTCTTC,CASSFPPSRAHDNEQFF
.,TRBJ2-4,TRBD1,TRBV4-1,TGCGCCAGCAGCCAAGATGTAGGACAGGGGGCCCCCAAAAACATTCAGTACTTC,CASSQDVGQGAPKNIQYF
.,TRBJ2-5,.,TRBV5-4,TGTGCCAGCAGCTTGGCCAGGGGGGCCCAAGAGACCCAGTACTTC,CASSLARGAQETQYF
.,TRBJ1-2,.,TRBV27,TGTGCCAGCAGTTTAAAAGGGAGTAGCTACACCTTC,CASSLKGSSYTF